The 31 T cell receptor beta chains below come from one sample, sequenced in a study of cytomegalovirus exposure and HLA in healthy donors. The PCR used 60 Vbeta and 13 Jbeta primers. The data were produced by immunoSEQ multiplex PCR, yet TCRdb's version contains in-frame clones alone and is incomplete. The sample has tens of thousands of clones; less than 80% are singletons. The sequencing sample was made of PBMCs. The receptor source for this set is a male donor in good health and CMV-seronegative.

The V call is TRBV25-1, the J call TRBJ1-6, with D possibly being TRBD1 (6 bases). CDR3 length: 14 amino acids. The germline V gene encodes CDR1 MGHDK and CDR2 SYGVNS. V lost 7 bases, J lost 9 bases, and 16 bases lay in between. CDR3 protein: CASTWGGFGSPLHF. CDR3 in DNA: TGTGCCAGCACCTGGGGGGGCTTCGGTTCACCCCTCCACTTT.

This clone is a singleton in its sample. The chain uses TRBV7-2 and TRBJ2-1, with TRBD2 matching over 11 bases. Germline V gene data show CDR1 as SGHTA and CDR2 as FQGNSA. The CDR3 sequence is 15 residues long. J was trimmed by 9 bases and V by 5 bases; bases with no gene match: 9. CDR3 loop: CASSPRLAGSGEQFF. Written as DNA, the CDR3 is TGTGCCAGCAGCCCCCGACTAGCGGGATCTGGTGAGCAGTTCTTC.

This clone was picked up a small number of times. The chain employs TRBV20-1 and TRBJ2-7, with TRBD1 matching over 7 bases. Germline lookup yields CDR1 DFQATT and CDR2 SNEGSKA (reference sequence). Unmatched junction bases numbered 5, after V lost 2 bases and J lost 10 bases. This CDR3 has 11 amino acids. This CDR3 reads CSARQNRGQYF. DNA for the CDR3: TGCAGTGCTAGACAGAACAGGGGTCAGTACTTC.

V gene TRBV5-6 combines with J gene TRBJ2-5, with TRBD1 as a possible D gene (5 bases). Germline lookup yields CDR1 SGHDT and CDR2 YYEEEE. Trimming removed 4 bases at V and 1 base at J, with 14 bases between. This CDR3 is built from 15 residues. Here the CDR3 reads CASSPPVGAQETQYF. CDR3 coding DNA: TGTGCCAGCAGCCCCCCAGTAGGGGCCCAAGAGACCCAGTACTTC.

The chain is built from TRBV9 and TRBJ2-3, with a weak D call TRBD2 (6 bases). In germline, CDR1 is SGDLS, CDR2 YYNGEE. This CDR3 spans 15 amino acids. V was shortened by 0 bases and J by 2 bases, with 10 bases between the two germline ends. Here the CDR3 DNA reads TGTGCCAGCAGCGTAGCTGGGGGGTCCACAGATACGCAGTATTTT. As protein: CASSVAGGSTDTQYF.

The rearrangement links TRBV7-2 to TRBJ1-4, with 8 bases lining up with TRBD1. The germline V gene has CDR1 SGHTA and CDR2 FQGNSA. The CDR3 totals 15 residues. V gave up 0 bases and J gave up 6 bases; unmatched junction bases: 3. In nucleotides, the CDR3 is TGTGCCAGCAGCTTAGCTCAGGGGGCACATGAAAAACTGTTTTTT. As protein: CASSLAQGAHEKLFF. Combining the CDR3 with reference TRBV7-2 and TRBJ1-4 gives the whole variable domain GAGVSQSPSNKVTEKGKDVELRCDPISGHTALYWYRQSLGQGLEFLIYFQGNSAPDKSGLPSDRFSAERTGGSVSTLTIQRTQQEDSAVYLCASSLAQGAHEKLFFGSGTQLSVL.

The V and J genes are TRBV12-5 and TRBJ1-1; the match to TRBD1 covers 9 bases. Trimming took 1 base from V and 6 from J; bases not matched to a gene: 9. From germline, CDR1 is LGHNT and CDR2 FRNRAP. This CDR3 contains 16 residues. This CDR3 is CASGLGPGQGKPEAFF. The CDR3 region has the DNA TGTGCTAGTGGTTTGGGCCCGGGACAGGGTAAACCTGAAGCTTTCTTT.

The chain is built from TRBV25-1 and TRBJ2-1, with D possibly being TRBD1 (6 bases). Germline-derived CDR1 and CDR2 are MGHDK and SYGVNS. The CDR3 is 14 residues long. V gave up 3 bases and J gave up 1 base, with 7 bases separating them. Written as DNA, the CDR3 is TGTGCCAGCAGTGACAGGGGATCCTACAATGAGCAGTTCTTC. This codes for CASSDRGSYNEQFF.

V usage is TRBV7-9 and J usage is TRBJ2-5; D call uncertain. The DNA matches TRBJ2-7 better at its end, which makes the J call doubtful. The length of the CDR3 is 13 residues. Germline V gene lookup returns CDR1 SEHNR and CDR2 FQNEAQ (reference sequence). The CDR3 DNA reads TGTGCCAGCAGCCCCCGGTCAAGCTCCGAGCAGTACTTC. Amino acid sequence: CASSPRSSSEQYF.

This chain links TRBV9 with TRBJ2-5, with TRBD1 matching over 7 bases. Near its end, the DNA agrees better with TRBJ2-7, so the J call may be wrong. The CDR3 is made up of 14 amino acids. CDR1 is SGDLS, CDR2 YYNGEE, per germline. CDR3 protein: CASSVGTVAYEQYF. In nucleotides, the CDR3 is TGTGCCAGCAGCGTGGGGACAGTAGCCTACGAGCAGTACTTC.

This sequence joins TRBV5-5 and TRBJ1-1; 7 positions match TRBD1. The CDR3 is 14 residues long. Germline values: CDR1 SGHKS, CDR2 YYEKEE (reference sequence). V shed 5 bases, J shed 4 bases, and the junction held 8 bases outside the gene matches. The chain's CDR3 is CASSLRTGATEAFF. The CDR3 bases are TGTGCCAGCAGTCTACGTACAGGGGCCACTGAAGCTTTCTTT.

The V gene is TRBV5-1, the J gene TRBJ2-5, with TRBD1 matching over 8 bases. Looked up from germline, CDR1 is SGHRS and CDR2 is YFSETQ. This CDR3 spans 13 amino acids. With 7 bases clipped from V and 4 bases from J, the junction kept 6 bases outside the gene matches. CDR3 sequence (DNA): TGCGCCAGCCGACAGGGGTCAGGAGAGACCCAGTACTTC. Its protein product is CASRQGSGETQYF.

The V and J genes are TRBV25-1 and TRBJ1-1; weak D call: TRBD1 (5 bases). The V end lost 2 bases, the J end lost 8 bases, and 18 bases lay between the germline ends. CDR3 length: 15 residues. Germline V gene sequence: CDR1 MGHDK, CDR2 SYGVNS. CDR3 residues: CASSEHGRVGSEAFF. CDR3 coding DNA: TGTGCCAGCAGTGAACATGGCAGGGTGGGCTCGGAAGCTTTCTTT.

The V call is TRBV7-2, the J call TRBJ1-1, with TRBD1 matching 7 bases. Germline-derived CDR1 and CDR2 are SGHTA and FQGNSA. This CDR3 is built from 15 residues. The V segment lost 2 bases and the J segment 2 bases; nucleotides outside the gene matches: 5. The CDR3 region is CASSLRGTANTEAFF. The CDR3 DNA follows: TGTGCCAGCAGCTTAAGGGGGACAGCTAACACTGAAGCTTTCTTT.

V gene TRBV6-5 combines with J gene TRBJ1-2, with D perhaps TRBD1 (5 bases). The V gene's germline CDR1 is MNHEY and CDR2 SVGAGI. V lost 5 bases to trimming and J lost 4 bases, with 17 bases between them. The CDR3 consists of 15 residues. The CDR3 nucleotides are TGTGCCAGCAGTCGCGGCGGGGGGTCGGGCTATGGCTACACCTTC. Translating gives CASSRGGGSGYGYTF.

In its sample, this clone was seen a few times. The chain uses TRBV2 and TRBJ1-3; D gene ambiguous. Germline CDR1 SNHLY, CDR2 FYNNEI. This CDR3 region has 14 residues. V was trimmed by 3 bases and J by 4 bases, leaving 10 bases between them. In DNA, the CDR3 is TGTGCCAGCAGTGAGCGCAGGCTGGGAAACACCATATATTTT. It yields the protein CASSERRLGNTIYF.

The chain uses TRBV10-1 and TRBJ2-1; 9 nucleotides align to TRBD2. The V gene end was trimmed by 6 bases and the J gene end by 6 bases; junction bases not matched to a gene: 6. This CDR3 comprises 14 residues. Germline V gene sequence: CDR1 WNHNN, CDR2 SYGVQD (reference sequence). DNA of the CDR3: TGCGCCAGCAGGGGACTAGCAACAATCAATGAGCAGTTCTTC. Amino acid sequence: CASRGLATINEQFF.

The rearrangement links TRBV28 to TRBJ1-1; no clear D gene. V dropped 2 bases and J dropped 1 base, with 8 bases sitting between them. Germline CDR1 is MDHEN and CDR2 is SYDVKM. The CDR3 sequence is 14 residues long. In DNA form, the CDR3 reads TGTGCCAGCAGTTTAGGCCTCACGAACACTGAAGCTTTCTTT. Encoded protein: CASSLGLTNTEAFF.

This clone occurred a few times. The chain joins TRBV9 to TRBJ1-2; D is undetermined. The CDR3 has 12 residues. V was trimmed by 10 bases and J by 3 bases, leaving 13 bases between them. Germline V gene data show CDR1 as SGDLS and CDR2 as YYNGEE. CDR3 nucleotide sequence: TGTGCCGGACTCGGCGCCGACTATGGCTACACCTTC. It yields the protein CAGLGADYGYTF.

J is TRBJ2-4 and V is TRBV5-8, with TRBD1 matching 7 bases. The germline V gene encodes CDR1 SGHTS and CDR2 YDEGEE. This CDR3 is 15 amino acids long. The junction had 13 bases not matched to a gene; V was cut back by 6 bases and J by 7 bases. The CDR3 spells CASTTRDRASNIQYF. The CDR3 region has the DNA TGTGCCAGCACCACGCGCGACAGGGCATCGAACATTCAGTACTTC.

A single count supports this clone. This chain connects TRBV28 to TRBJ1-3; D is unresolved. V was pared by 6 bases and J by 0 bases, with 15 bases between. Germline V gene sequence: CDR1 MDHEN, CDR2 SYDVKM. There are 16 residues in the CDR3. The CDR3 sequence: CASSPKRRISGNTIYF. For the CDR3, the DNA is TGTGCCAGCAGCCCCAAAAGGAGGATCTCTGGAAACACCATATATTTT.

This clone has more than one count but fewer than ten. V is TRBV10-3 and J is TRBJ2-3; possibly TRBD2 for D (10 bases). In germline, CDR1 is ENHRY, CDR2 SYGVKD. Trimming shortened V by 2 bases and J by 2 bases, and 38 bases separated the two germline ends. This CDR3 has 24 residues. CDR3 region: CAISEPTGTGPKTKREGYTDTQYF. Written as DNA, the CDR3 is TGTGCCATCAGTGAGCCGACCGGGACAGGGCCTAAGACAAAGCGGGAGGGATACACAGATACGCAGTATTTT.

The gene calls are TRBV5-1 and TRBJ2-4; D might be TRBD2 (5 bases). The CDR3 loop spans 16 amino acids. CDR1 SGHRS and CDR2 YFSETQ come from the germline V gene. Trimming shortened V by 5 bases and J by 3 bases, and 18 bases separated the two germline ends. The DNA for the CDR3 is TGCGCCAGCAGTCCGGAGAGGGCTCACAGCAAAAACATTCAGTACTTC. Protein product: CASSPERAHSKNIQYF. Filled out from reference TRBV5-1 and TRBJ2-4, the complete variable domain reads KAGVTQTPRYLIKTRGQQVTLSCSPISGHRSVSWYQQTPGQGLQFLFEYFSETQRNKGNFPGRFSGRQFSNSRSEMNVSTLELGDSALYLCASSPERAHSKNIQYFGAGTRLSVL.

The chain is built from TRBV4-3 and TRBJ1-2; tentatively, D is TRBD1 (6 bases). Trimming took off 1 base at V and 8 bases at J, with 11 bases between the two ends. Germline CDR1 LGHNA, CDR2 YSLEER. CDR3 length equals 13 residues. DNA for the CDR3: TGCGCCAGCAGCCAAGGTCCAGGGGCCGGCTACACCTTC. Amino acid sequence: CASSQGPGAGYTF.

The chain is built from TRBV20-1 and TRBJ1-4; D is perhaps TRBD1 (6 bases). The V end was cut by 2 bases, the J end by 17 bases, with 15 bases between. The CDR3 covers 11 residues. In germline, CDR1 is DFQATT, CDR2 SNEGSKA (reference sequence). This CDR3 is CSARRTVGFFF. CDR3 nucleotide sequence: TGCAGTGCTAGAAGGACAGTCGGCTTTTTTTTT.

V is TRBV5-6 and J is TRBJ1-1, with D unclear. The germline gives CDR1 SGHDT, CDR2 YYEEEE. The CDR3 consists of 15 residues. V gave up 5 bases and J gave up 2 bases, with 16 bases separating them. The CDR3 sequence is CASSLTTVFNTEAFF. As DNA, the CDR3 is TGTGCCAGCAGTTTGACAACCGTGTTTAACACTGAAGCTTTCTTT.

This clone was seen once. The CDR3, as DNA: TGTGCCAGCAGCTTGATGGGGGGAGCGGGAAACACCATATATTTT. Protein sequence: CASSLMGGAGNTIYF. The rearrangement uses TRBV5-4 and TRBJ1-3, with D perhaps matching TRBD1 (5 bases). The V and J ends lost 1 base and 4 bases respectively, with 12 bases between them. Germline lookup yields CDR1 SGHNT and CDR2 YYREEE (reference sequence). The length of the CDR3 is 15 residues.

The CDR3 region is CAWRAQLEAFF. The DNA of the CDR3 is TGTGCCTGGAGAGCCCAACTCGAAGCTTTCTTT. The V call is TRBV30, the J call TRBJ1-1; D remains unclear. Germline V gene data show CDR1 as GTSNPN and CDR2 as SVGIG (reference sequence). Trimming cost V 3 bases and J 8 bases, with 10 bases left between them. The CDR3 covers 11 residues.

The V gene is TRBV10-3, the J gene TRBJ1-6, with 10 nucleotides matching TRBD1. After removal of 0 bases from V and 10 bases from J, the junction contained 6 bases not matched to a gene. The CDR3 extends over 16 amino acids. The V gene's germline CDR1 is ENHRY and CDR2 SYGVKD. DNA of the CDR3: TGTGCCATCAGTGAGTCGGGGGGACAGGGGTCCTCACCCCTCCACTTT. Amino acids: CAISESGGQGSSPLHF.

The chain is built from TRBV10-1 and TRBJ2-3; weak D call: TRBD2 (7 bases). V shed 5 bases and J shed 0 bases, with 12 bases lying between them. This CDR3 is built from 15 residues. CDR1 is WNHNN, CDR2 SYGVQD, per germline (reference sequence). In nucleotides, the CDR3 is TGCGCCAGCAGTCTAGGGGGGGCGAGCACAGATACGCAGTATTTT. Translating it yields CASSLGGASTDTQYF.

The chain is built from TRBV5-1 and TRBJ2-1; 7 positions match TRBD1. Looked up from germline, CDR1 is SGHRS and CDR2 is YFSETQ. This CDR3 has 15 amino acids. The V gene end was trimmed by 3 bases and the J gene end by 1 base; junction bases not matched to a gene: 4. This chain's CDR3 is CASSSTGFSYNEQFF. In DNA, the CDR3 is TGCGCCAGCAGCTCGACAGGGTTTTCCTACAATGAGCAGTTCTTC.